This entry features one T cell receptor beta chain sequence. Molecular barcoding with unique molecular identifiers was used for the TCRbeta library. A single record per CDR3 protein comes from TCRdb applying MiXCR to the PCR reads. This table has 540,000 or so distinct CDR3 sequences, about 23% appearing once. This CDR3 region has 12 residues. The germline V and J ends were trimmed by 6 bases and 7 bases, with 13 bases remaining between them. Germline CDR1 is DFQATT and CDR2 is SNEGSKA (reference sequence). These data are taken from a study of T-cell reconstitution after alpha-beta-depleted transplantation in children.

V is TRBV20-1 and J is TRBJ1-5; tentatively, D is TRBD1 (6 bases). Here the sequenced sample was PBMCs, mostly from graft donor cells, taken 360 days after TCRalphabeta/CD19-depleted stem cell transplant. The sequence came from a boy younger than two who had a stem cell transplant for acute myeloid leukemia, so the T cells may come from the graft donor. This CDR3 is CSANEQGQPQHF. DNA for the CDR3: TGCAGTGCGAACGAACAGGGACAGCCCCAGCATTTT.